The 11 T cell receptor beta chains below were found in one sample sequenced in a study of T cell clonality in common variable immunodeficiency. This table comes from immunoSEQ multiplex PCR, and its TCRdb copy is limited to in-frame clones, with some not included. The sample contains 40,000 to 65,000 clones, none occurring once; about 1.8% lies in the top ten. The sample was peripheral blood mononuclear cells. These receptors were taken from a person aged 18 to 69 in good health.

This clone was counted at least ten times. The read falls 3 residues short of the CDR3 end, and the missing part is taken from the germline J gene. The rearrangement links TRBV18 to TRBJ2-3; 9 positions match TRBD2. Germline V gives CDR1 KGHSH, CDR2 LQKENI. This CDR3 spans 18 amino acids. The covered CDR3 bases are TGTGCCAGCTCACCTTCATTAAGCGGGGGGAACCCAAAAAGGACG. It is translated as CASSPSLSGGNPKRT. The full CDR3 protein is CASSPSLSGGNPKRTQYF. Combining the CDR3 with reference TRBV18 and TRBJ2-3 gives the whole variable domain NAGVMQNPRHLVRRRGQEARLRCSPMKGHSHVYWYRQLPEEGLKFMVYLQKENIIDESGMPKERFSAEFPKEGPSILRIQQVVRGDSAAYFCASSPSLSGGNPKRTQYFGPGTRLTVL.

This clone was detected ten times or more. Coverage ceases 3 residues before the CDR3 finishes, and the germline J gene fills in the end. Other DNA sequences from this sample encode an identical CDR3 as well. V gene TRBV5-1 combines with J gene TRBJ1-2; 7 nucleotides match TRBD1. The CDR3 is 16 residues long. V was clipped by 4 bases and J by 0 bases; unmatched bases: 9. The germline V gene has CDR1 SGHRS and CDR2 YFSETQ. The sequenced part of the CDR3 DNA is TGCGCCAGCAGCCACTTAGACAGGGCGGCTAACTATGGC. Translation gives CASSHLDRAANYG. The complete CDR3 reads CASSHLDRAANYGYTF.

In its sample, this clone was seen many times. This may be a read error: a much more frequent sequence differs by one nucleotide. Coverage ceases 3 residues before the CDR3 finishes, and the germline J gene fills in the end. The genes are TRBV30 and TRBJ2-2, with 7 nucleotides matching TRBD1. The germline V gene encodes CDR1 GTSNPN and CDR2 SVGIG (reference sequence). The CDR3 is 17 amino acids. The CDR3 is CAWSSTGTASGANVLFF. CDR3 DNA (partial): TGTGCCTGGAGTTCCACCGGGACAGCCTCTGGGGCCAACGTG.

This clone was detected ten times or more. The read falls 3 residues short of the CDR3 end, and the missing part is taken from the germline J gene. This rearrangement joins TRBV19 to TRBJ1-2, with a weak D call TRBD1 (6 bases). The CDR3 is made up of 15 amino acids. The ends were cut back, 7 bases at V and 0 bases at J, with 15 bases in the middle. CDR1 LNHDA and CDR2 SQIVND come from the germline V gene (reference sequence). Incomplete CDR3 DNA: TGTGCCAGTAACACCGGGACACGAGCTAACTATGGC. Its protein product is CASNTGTRANYG. The complete CDR3 protein is CASNTGTRANYGYTF.

This clone appeared many times. The read ends 3 residues before the CDR3 terminus; that terminus is restored from the germline J gene. The V and J genes are TRBV7-9 and TRBJ1-4; 7 bases agree with TRBD1. The CDR3 contains 15 residues. Germline V lookup: CDR1 SEHNR, CDR2 FQNEAQ (reference sequence). V lost 4 bases to trimming and J lost 6 bases; unmatched junction nucleotides: 8. The covered CDR3 bases are TGTGCCAGCAGCTCCTTCGACAGGGCCGATGAAAAA. Its protein is CASSSFDRADEK. The whole CDR3 is CASSSFDRADEKLFF. Based on the CDR3 plus reference TRBV7-9 and TRBJ1-4, the full variable domain is DTGVSQNPRHKITKRGQNVTFRCDPISEHNRLYWYRQTLGQGPEFLTYFQNEAQLEKSRLLSDRFSAERPKGSFSTLEIQRTEQGDSAMYLCASSSFDRADEKLFFGSGTQLSVL.

This clone was recorded many times. The CDR3 end lies 3 residues beyond the end of the read and is filled in from the germline J gene. The chain carries TRBV12-5 and TRBJ2-2, with 7 bases matching TRBD1. V shed 4 bases and J 3 bases; nucleotides not matched to a gene: 8. This CDR3 has 16 amino acids. Germline loops: CDR1 LGHNT, CDR2 FRNRAP. The part of the CDR3 DNA that was read is TGTGCTAGTGGTTGGGGACAGATAAAGGACACCGGGGAG. Translated, it gives CASGWGQIKDTGE. The full CDR3 is CASGWGQIKDTGELFF.

The sample holds many counts of this clone. The DNA ends 3 residues before the CDR3 does, and the rest of the CDR3 is filled in from the germline J gene. V and J are TRBV5-1 and TRBJ1-1; D is undetermined. V was cut by 1 base and J by 2 bases, with 12 bases left in between. CDR1 and CDR2 from the germline V gene are SGHRS and YFSETQ. This CDR3 contains 15 residues. Incomplete CDR3 DNA: TGCGCCAGCAGCTTGATTACACCCCGAAACACTGAA. This encodes CASSLITPRNTE. The CDR3, in full, reads CASSLITPRNTEAFF.

This clone was picked up a small number of times. Read sequence stops 3 residues before the CDR3 end, and the germline J gene provides the missing end. V is TRBV30 and J is TRBJ2-7; 8 nucleotides agree with TRBD2. CDR1 and CDR2 (germline): GTSNPN, SVGIG (reference sequence). The CDR3 runs 15 residues. J lost 3 bases, V lost 3 bases, and 10 bases had no gene match. The CDR3 here is CAWSLRAGAHYEQYF. CDR3 bases read: TGTGCCTGGAGCTTAAGAGCGGGAGCCCACTACGAG.

In this sample, this clone turned up many times. The read gets to within 3 residues of the CDR3 end, and the germline J gene fills in the rest. J is TRBJ1-4 and V is TRBV7-9; 7 nucleotides line up with TRBD1. From germline, CDR1 is SEHNR and CDR2 FQNEAQ (reference sequence). The CDR3 is 15 residues long. V was clipped by 5 bases and J by 8 bases; unmatched bases: 11. The DNA read from the CDR3 is TGTGCCAGCAGCACATCAGACAGGGTGGTAGAAAAA. As protein: CASSTSDRVVEK. The whole CDR3 region reads CASSTSDRVVEKLFF. The whole variable domain, filled in from reference TRBV7-9 and TRBJ1-4, reads DTGVSQNPRHKITKRGQNVTFRCDPISEHNRLYWYRQTLGQGPEFLTYFQNEAQLEKSRLLSDRFSAERPKGSFSTLEIQRTEQGDSAMYLCASSTSDRVVEKLFFGSGTQLSVL.

This clone was picked up a small number of times. CDR3 amino acids: CAWSGQTGSYDYTF. CDR3 DNA (partial): TGTGCCTGGAGTGGCCAGACAGGGTCCTACGAC. The chain has TRBV30 and TRBJ1-2; 7 nucleotides match TRBD1. Read sequence stops 3 residues before the CDR3 end, and the germline J gene provides the missing end. This CDR3 contains 14 residues. Germline CDR1 and CDR2: GTSNPN and SVGIG (reference sequence). The full variable domain, its missing parts supplied by reference TRBV30 and TRBJ1-2, is SQTIHQWPATLVQPVGSPLSLECTVEGTSNPNLYWYRQAAGRGLQLLFYSVGIGQISSEVPQNLSASRPQDRQFILSSKKLLLSDSGFYLCAWSGQTGSYDYTFGSGTRLTVV.

This clone was recorded a few times. From the germline J gene comes the end of the CDR3, since the read stops 3 residues before it. The chain recombines TRBV6-1 with TRBJ1-2, with a possible D match to TRBD1 (6 bases). Germline assignment: CDR1 MNHNS and CDR2 SASEGT. The CDR3 length is 15 residues. The sequenced CDR3 bases are TGTGCCAGCAGTGAAGAGCGGGGGGGCACAGATACC. Encoded protein: CASSEERGGTDT. The entire CDR3 sequence reads CASSEERGGTDTYTF.